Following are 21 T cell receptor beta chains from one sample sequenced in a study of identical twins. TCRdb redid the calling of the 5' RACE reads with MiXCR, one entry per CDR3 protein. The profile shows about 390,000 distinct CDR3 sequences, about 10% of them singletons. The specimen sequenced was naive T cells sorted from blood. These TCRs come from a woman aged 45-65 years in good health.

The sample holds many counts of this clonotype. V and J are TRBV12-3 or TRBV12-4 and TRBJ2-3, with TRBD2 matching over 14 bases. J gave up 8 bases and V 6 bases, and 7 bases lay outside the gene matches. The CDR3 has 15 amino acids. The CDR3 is CASRPGLAGERTQYF. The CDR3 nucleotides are TGTGCCAGCAGGCCGGGACTAGCGGGAGAACGTACGCAGTATTTT.

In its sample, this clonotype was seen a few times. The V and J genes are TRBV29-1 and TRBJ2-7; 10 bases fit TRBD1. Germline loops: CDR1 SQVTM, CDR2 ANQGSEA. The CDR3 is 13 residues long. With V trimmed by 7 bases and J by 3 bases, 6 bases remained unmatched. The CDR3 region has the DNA TGCAGCGCCCGTGGGGACAGGGGCTACGAGCAGTACTTC. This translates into CSARGDRGYEQYF.

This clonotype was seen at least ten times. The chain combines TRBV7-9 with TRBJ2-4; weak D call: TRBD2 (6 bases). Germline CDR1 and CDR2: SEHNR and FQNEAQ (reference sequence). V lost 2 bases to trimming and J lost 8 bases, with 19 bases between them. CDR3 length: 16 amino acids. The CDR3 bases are TGTGCCAGCAGCTTATCCGGGACTCCGGTAGGACACATTCAGTACTTC. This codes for CASSLSGTPVGHIQYF.

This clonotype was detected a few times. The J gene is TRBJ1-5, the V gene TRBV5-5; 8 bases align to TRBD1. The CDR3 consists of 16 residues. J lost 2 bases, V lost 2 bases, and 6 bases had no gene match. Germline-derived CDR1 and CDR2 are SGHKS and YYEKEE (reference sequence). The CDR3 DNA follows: TGTGCCAGCAGCTTCACACCGGGACAGGGCAATCAGCCCCAGCATTTT. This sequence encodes CASSFTPGQGNQPQHF.

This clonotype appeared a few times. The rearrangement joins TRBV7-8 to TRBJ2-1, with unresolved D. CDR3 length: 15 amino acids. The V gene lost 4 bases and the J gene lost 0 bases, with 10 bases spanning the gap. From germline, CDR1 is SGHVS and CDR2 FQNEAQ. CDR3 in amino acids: CASSYDASSYNEQFF. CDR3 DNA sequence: TGTGCCAGCAGCTATGACGCGAGCTCCTACAATGAGCAGTTCTTC.

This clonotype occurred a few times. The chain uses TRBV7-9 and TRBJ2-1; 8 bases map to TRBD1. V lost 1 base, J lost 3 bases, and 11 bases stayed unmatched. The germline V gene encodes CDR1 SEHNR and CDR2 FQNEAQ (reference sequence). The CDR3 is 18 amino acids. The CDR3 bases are TGTGCCAGCAGCTTAGGAAGAAGGGACAGGAGAATCTACAATGAGCAGTTCTTC. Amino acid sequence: CASSLGRRDRRIYNEQFF.

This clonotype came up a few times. CDR3 sequence: CASSRQAISYEQYF. DNA of the CDR3: TGTGCCAGTTCGCGGCAGGCGATCTCCTACGAGCAGTACTTC. The chain recombines TRBV12-3 or TRBV12-4 with TRBJ2-7; D not resolved. The V and J ends lost 9 bases and 0 bases respectively, with 15 bases between them. The CDR3 is 14 residues long.

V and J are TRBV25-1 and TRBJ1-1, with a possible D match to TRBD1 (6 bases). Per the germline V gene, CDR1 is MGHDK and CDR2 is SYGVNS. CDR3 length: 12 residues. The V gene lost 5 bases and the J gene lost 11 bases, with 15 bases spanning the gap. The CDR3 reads CASSWNRERAFF. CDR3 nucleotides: TGTGCCAGCAGTTGGAACAGGGAGAGGGCTTTCTTT.

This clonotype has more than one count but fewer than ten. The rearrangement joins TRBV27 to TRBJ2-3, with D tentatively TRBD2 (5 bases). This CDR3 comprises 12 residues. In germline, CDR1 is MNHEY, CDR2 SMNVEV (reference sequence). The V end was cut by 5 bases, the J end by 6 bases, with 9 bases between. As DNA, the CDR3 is TGTGCCAGCAGTCCGGGGTGGGATACGCAGTATTTT. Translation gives CASSPGWDTQYF.

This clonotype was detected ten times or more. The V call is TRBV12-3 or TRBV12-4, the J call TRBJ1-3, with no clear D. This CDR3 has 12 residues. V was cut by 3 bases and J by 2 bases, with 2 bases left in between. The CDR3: CASSFAGNTIYF. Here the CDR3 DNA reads TGTGCCAGCAGTTTTGCTGGAAACACCATATATTTT.

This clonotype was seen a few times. CDR3 DNA: TGTGCCAGCTCACCAGTGGGTCGACAGGTAGAAGCTTTCTTT. Amino acid sequence: CASSPVGRQVEAFF. This chain joins TRBV18 and TRBJ1-1, with D possibly matching TRBD1 (6 bases). Germline V gene lookup returns CDR1 KGHSH and CDR2 LQKENI. The CDR3 covers 14 residues. V was trimmed by 2 bases and J by 8 bases, leaving 15 bases between them.

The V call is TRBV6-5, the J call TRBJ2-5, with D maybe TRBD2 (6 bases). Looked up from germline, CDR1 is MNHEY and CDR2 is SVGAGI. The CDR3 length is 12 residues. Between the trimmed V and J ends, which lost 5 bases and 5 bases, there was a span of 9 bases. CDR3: CASSRDFETQYF. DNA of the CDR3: TGTGCCAGCAGTAGGGACTTCGAGACCCAGTACTTC.

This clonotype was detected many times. For the CDR3, the DNA is TGTGCCAGCAGTTTGGGGACAGGGATTTTGCCCCAGCATTTT. This codes for CASSLGTGILPQHF. The chain has TRBV12-3 or TRBV12-4 and TRBJ1-5; 9 nucleotides align to TRBD1. This CDR3 contains 14 residues. V lost 3 bases and J lost 9; bases outside the gene matches: 6.

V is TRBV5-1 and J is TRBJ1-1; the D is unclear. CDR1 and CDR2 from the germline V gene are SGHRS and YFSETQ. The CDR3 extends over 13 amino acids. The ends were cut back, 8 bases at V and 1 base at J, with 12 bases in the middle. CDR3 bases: TGCGCCAGTGACTCCGGGCCGAACACTGAAGCTTTCTTT. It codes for CASDSGPNTEAFF.

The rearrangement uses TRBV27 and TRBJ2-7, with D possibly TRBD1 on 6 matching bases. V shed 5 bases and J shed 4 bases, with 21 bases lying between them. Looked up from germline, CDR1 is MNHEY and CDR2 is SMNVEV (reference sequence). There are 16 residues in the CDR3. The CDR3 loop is CASSPPTGRIGYEQYV. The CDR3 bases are TGTGCCAGCAGTCCCCCGACAGGAAGGATAGGGTACGAGCAGTACGTC.

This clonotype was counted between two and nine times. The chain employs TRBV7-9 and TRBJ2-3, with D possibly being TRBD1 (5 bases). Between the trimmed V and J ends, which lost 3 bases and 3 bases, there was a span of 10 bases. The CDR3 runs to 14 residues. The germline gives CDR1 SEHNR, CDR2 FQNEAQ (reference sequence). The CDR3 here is CASSFEGVTDTQYF. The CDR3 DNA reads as TGTGCCAGCAGCTTCGAAGGGGTGACAGATACGCAGTATTTT.

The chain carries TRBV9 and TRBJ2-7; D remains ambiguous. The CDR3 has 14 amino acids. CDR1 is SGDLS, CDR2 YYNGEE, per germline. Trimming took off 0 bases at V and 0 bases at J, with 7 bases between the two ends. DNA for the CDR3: TGTGCCAGCAGCGTAGATCACAGCTCCTACGAGCAGTACTTC. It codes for CASSVDHSSYEQYF.

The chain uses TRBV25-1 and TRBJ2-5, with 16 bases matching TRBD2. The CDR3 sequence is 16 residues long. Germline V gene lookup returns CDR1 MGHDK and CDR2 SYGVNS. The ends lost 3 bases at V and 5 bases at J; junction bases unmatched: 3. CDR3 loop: CASSDVGLAGGETQYF. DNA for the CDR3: TGTGCCAGCAGTGACGTGGGACTAGCGGGGGGGGAGACCCAGTACTTC.

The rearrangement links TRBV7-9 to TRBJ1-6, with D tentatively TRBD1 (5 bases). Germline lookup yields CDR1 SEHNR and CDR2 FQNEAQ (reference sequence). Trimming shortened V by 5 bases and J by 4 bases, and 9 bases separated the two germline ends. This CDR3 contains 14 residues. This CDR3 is CASSLGDYNSPLHF. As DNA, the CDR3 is TGTGCCAGCAGCCTAGGGGATTATAATTCACCCCTCCACTTT.

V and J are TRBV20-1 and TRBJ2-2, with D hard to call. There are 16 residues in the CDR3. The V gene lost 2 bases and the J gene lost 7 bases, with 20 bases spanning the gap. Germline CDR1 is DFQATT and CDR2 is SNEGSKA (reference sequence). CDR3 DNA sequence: TGCAGTGCTAGAAAATCCCAGCCCCTGATCGACGGGGAGCTGTTTTTT. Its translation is CSARKSQPLIDGELFF.

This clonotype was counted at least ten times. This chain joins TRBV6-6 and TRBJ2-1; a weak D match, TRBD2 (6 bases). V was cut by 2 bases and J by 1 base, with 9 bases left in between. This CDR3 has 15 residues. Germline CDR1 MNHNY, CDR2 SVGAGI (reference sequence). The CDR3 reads CASSYEGGSYNEQFF. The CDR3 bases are TGTGCCAGCAGTTACGAGGGAGGATCCTACAATGAGCAGTTCTTC.